The source of this T cell receptor beta chain is a study of Graves' ophthalmopathy and Graves' hyperthyroidism. Investigators amplified TCR beta CDR3 regions from RNA transcripts. Following a first-round RT-PCR that used HTBI primers, a second-round multiplex PCR was carried out. Each CDR3 protein gets one entry after TCRdb re-called the multiplex PCR reads with MiXCR. In the table there are about 620,000 distinct CDR3 sequences, about 20% of which are singletons. Broader study findings: Blood also harbored most expanded thyroid clonotypes above 0.001 frequency.

People with hyperthyroidism were aged 18 to 65 and newly diagnosed, under 2 months' duration. Exclusion covered patients with other autoimmune diseases or uncontrolled infections (as well as pregnancy or lactation). This clonotype occurred many times. The antigen remains unidentified. The TCR comes from a woman aged 18-30 years with stable Graves' hyperthyroidism. Some clones in this sample may be carry-over from other donors' samples. The source material was peripheral blood.

The CDR3 region has the DNA TGTGCCAGCAGTTACCCGGCGGTTTCTAACTATGGCTACACCTTC. Residues: CASSYPAVSNYGYTF. The rearrangement links TRBV6-5 to TRBJ1-2; D unresolved. V lost 2 bases, J lost 0 bases, and 10 bases lay in between. The CDR3 contains 15 residues. Germline V gives CDR1 MNHEY, CDR2 SVGAGI.